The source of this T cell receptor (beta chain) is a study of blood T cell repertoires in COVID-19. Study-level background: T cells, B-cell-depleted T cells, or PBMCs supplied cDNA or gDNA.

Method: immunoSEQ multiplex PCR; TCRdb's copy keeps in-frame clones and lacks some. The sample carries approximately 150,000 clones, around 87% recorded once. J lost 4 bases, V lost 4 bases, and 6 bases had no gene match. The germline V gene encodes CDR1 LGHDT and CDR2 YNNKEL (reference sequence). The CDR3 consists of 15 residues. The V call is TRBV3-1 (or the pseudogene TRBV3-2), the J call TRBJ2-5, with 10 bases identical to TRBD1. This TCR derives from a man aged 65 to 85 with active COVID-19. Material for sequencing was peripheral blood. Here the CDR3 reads CASSPRDRGTETQYF. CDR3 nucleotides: TGTGCCAGCAGCCCCCGGGACAGGGGAACAGAGACCCAGTACTTC.